This is a list of T cell receptor beta chains from one sample in a study of metastatic and nonmetastatic thyroid tumors. TCRdb re-called the PCR reads with MiXCR. The table records under 30,000 clones, roughly 17% of them present only once. Sequencing input: blood. The receptors come from a male donor with papillary thyroid cancer or a benign thyroid nodule (not recorded which). Some clones in this sample may be carry-over from other donors' samples. CDR3s include the opening cysteine and the closing phenylalanine or tryptophan. A D gene is named only where the DNA matches it firmly. A clone size is listed for some rows: how often the clone was seen (once, few, many), or a class if it is expanded.

v_call: TRBV12-3/TRBV12-4; clone_size: many; d_call: .; j_call: TRBJ2-3; cdr3_nt: TGTGCCAGCAGTAGTGGACTGGGACCTCATCAAGATACGCAGTATTTT; cdr3_aa: CASSSGLGPHQDTQYF
v_call: TRBV9; clone_size: many; d_call: TRBD2; j_call: TRBJ2-3; cdr3_nt: TGTGCCAGCAGCGGAGCGGGAGGTTTCAACACAGATACGCAGTATTTT; cdr3_aa: CASSGAGGFNTDTQYF
v_call: TRBV10-2; clone_size: many; d_call: .; j_call: TRBJ2-7; cdr3_nt: TGCGCCAGCAGGGGGCGAGGTGGCGAGCAGTACTTC; cdr3_aa: CASRGRGGEQYF
v_call: TRBV10-3; clone_size: few; d_call: .; j_call: TRBJ2-7; cdr3_nt: TGTGCCATCAGTGTTAGGAGCCCGGGACGGGGACCCTACGAGCAGTACTTC; cdr3_aa: CAISVRSPGRGPYEQYF
v_call: TRBV12-3/TRBV12-4; clone_size: .; d_call: .; j_call: TRBJ2-3; cdr3_nt: TGTGCCAGCAGTTTACCCCACAGGGTTGGAAATACGCAGTATTTT; cdr3_aa: CASSLPHRVGNTQYF
v_call: TRBV12-3/TRBV12-4; clone_size: many; d_call: TRBD2; j_call: TRBJ2-2; cdr3_nt: TGTGCCAGCACCCAATGGGGGGGAGAGGCCGGGGAGCTGTTTTTT; cdr3_aa: CASTQWGGEAGELFF
v_call: TRBV7-2; clone_size: many; d_call: TRBD1; j_call: TRBJ1-2; cdr3_nt: TGTGCCAGCAGCCGCGGGACAGGGGGCCTCTATGGCTACACCTTC; cdr3_aa: CASSRGTGGLYGYTF
v_call: TRBV15; clone_size: many; d_call: .; j_call: TRBJ1-5; cdr3_nt: TGTGCCACCAGCAGAGATCTGGGCGGCAATCAGCCCCAGCATTTT; cdr3_aa: CATSRDLGGNQPQHF
v_call: TRBV10-3; clone_size: many; d_call: .; j_call: TRBJ2-7; cdr3_nt: TGTGCCATCAGTGGAAGGTCATCGAACACGTACGAGCAGTACTTC; cdr3_aa: CAISGRSSNTYEQYF
v_call: TRBV27; clone_size: few; d_call: .; j_call: TRBJ2-1; cdr3_nt: TGTGCCAGCTCGGGCTTTCCTTTGGGTTTAGAGCAGTTCTTC; cdr3_aa: CASSGFPLGLEQFF
v_call: TRBV18; clone_size: many; d_call: TRBD2; j_call: TRBJ2-7; cdr3_nt: TGTGCCAGCTCACCCGGGGGGGAGCAGTACTTC; cdr3_aa: CASSPGGEQYF
v_call: TRBV28; clone_size: few; d_call: TRBD1; j_call: TRBJ1-5; cdr3_nt: TGTGCCAGCAGTTGGGGGACAGGAAGACAGCCCCAGCATTTT; cdr3_aa: CASSWGTGRQPQHF
v_call: TRBV5-4; clone_size: many; d_call: .; j_call: TRBJ1-2; cdr3_nt: TGTGCCAGCAGCTTAAGGGGAGTGGACGGCTACACCTTC; cdr3_aa: CASSLRGVDGYTF
v_call: TRBV10-2; clone_size: many; d_call: TRBD2; j_call: TRBJ2-3; cdr3_nt: TGCGCCAGCAGTGAGCTGGCTAGCGGGAGCACAGATACGCAGTATTTT; cdr3_aa: CASSELASGSTDTQYF
v_call: TRBV7-9; clone_size: many; d_call: TRBD2; j_call: TRBJ2-7; cdr3_nt: TGTGCCAGCAGCTCCTTAGCGGGTTCTTACGAGCAGTACTTC; cdr3_aa: CASSSLAGSYEQYF
v_call: TRBV4-2; clone_size: many; d_call: .; j_call: TRBJ2-3; cdr3_nt: TGTGCCAGCAGCCAAGAGATGGGCCGGAGAGGCACAGATACGCAGTATTTT; cdr3_aa: CASSQEMGRRGTDTQYF
v_call: TRBV3-1; clone_size: many; d_call: .; j_call: TRBJ2-2; cdr3_nt: TGTGCCAGCAGCCAAGGGTCCCGGGAGCTCGCAGGTGGGGAGCTGTTTTTT; cdr3_aa: CASSQGSRELAGGELFF
v_call: TRBV6-6; clone_size: medium-sized; d_call: .; j_call: TRBJ1-3; cdr3_nt: TGTGCCAGCAGTTACCTGCTTACTGGAAACACCATATATTTT; cdr3_aa: CASSYLLTGNTIYF
v_call: TRBV5-5; clone_size: many; d_call: .; j_call: TRBJ2-7; cdr3_nt: TGTGCCAGCAGCTTGGGCCTCGGACTTTACGAGCAGTACTTC; cdr3_aa: CASSLGLGLYEQYF
v_call: TRBV12-3/TRBV12-4; clone_size: medium-sized; d_call: .; j_call: TRBJ2-7; cdr3_nt: TGTGCCAGCAGACACACGGACTACCCCTACGAGCAGTACTTC; cdr3_aa: CASRHTDYPYEQYF
v_call: TRBV6-1; clone_size: medium-sized; d_call: TRBD1; j_call: TRBJ1-6; cdr3_nt: TGTGCCAGCGTGGGGACAGGGAATAATTCACCCCTCCACTTT; cdr3_aa: CASVGTGNNSPLHF
v_call: TRBV6-1; clone_size: .; d_call: TRBD1; j_call: TRBJ1-2; cdr3_nt: TGTGCCAGCAGTCTCCGGACAGGGGGCGACTATGGCTACACCTTC; cdr3_aa: CASSLRTGGDYGYTF
v_call: TRBV20-1; clone_size: .; d_call: .; j_call: TRBJ1-1; cdr3_nt: TGCAGTGCTAGAGATGAACCAGACACTGAAGCTTTCTTT; cdr3_aa: CSARDEPDTEAFF
v_call: TRBV19; clone_size: many; d_call: .; j_call: TRBJ1-2; cdr3_nt: TGTGCCAGTACCTCCGGAAGAGGGATCATCGGGGGCTACACCTTC; cdr3_aa: CASTSGRGIIGGYTF
v_call: TRBV6-5; clone_size: .; d_call: .; j_call: TRBJ2-3; cdr3_nt: TGTGCCAGCAGTTACAGGGATAATGATACGCAGTATTTT; cdr3_aa: CASSYRDNDTQYF
v_call: TRBV2; clone_size: few; d_call: .; j_call: TRBJ1-2; cdr3_nt: TGTGCCAGCAGTGAACGGTGGACAACAGGCTACACCTTC; cdr3_aa: CASSERWTTGYTF
v_call: TRBV2; clone_size: few; d_call: .; j_call: TRBJ2-1; cdr3_nt: TGTGCCAGCAGCGCTAGAGGAGGTCCCTACAATGAGCAGTTCTTC; cdr3_aa: CASSARGGPYNEQFF
v_call: TRBV6-1; clone_size: many; d_call: TRBD1; j_call: TRBJ1-3; cdr3_nt: TGTGCCAGCAGTGGCGGGACAGGGCTTGGAAACACCATATATTTT; cdr3_aa: CASSGGTGLGNTIYF
v_call: TRBV20-1; clone_size: many; d_call: TRBD1; j_call: TRBJ2-7; cdr3_nt: TGCAGTGCTAGAACGCCATTCGGGACAGGGGGCGGCGAGCAGTACTTC; cdr3_aa: CSARTPFGTGGGEQYF
v_call: TRBV7-6; clone_size: many; d_call: .; j_call: TRBJ1-2; cdr3_nt: TGTGCCAGCAGCCCCCCCAGGACAGTTTATAGTGGCTACACCTTC; cdr3_aa: CASSPPRTVYSGYTF
v_call: TRBV10-3; clone_size: .; d_call: .; j_call: TRBJ2-1; cdr3_nt: TGTGCCATCAGTGGCCGGCTAGCGGAGTCAGGGGATCAGTTCTTC; cdr3_aa: CAISGRLAESGDQFF
v_call: TRBV6-1; clone_size: .; d_call: .; j_call: TRBJ1-2; cdr3_nt: TGTGCCATTTTGGCAGAATATGGCTACACCTTC; cdr3_aa: CAILAEYGYTF
v_call: TRBV19; clone_size: few; d_call: .; j_call: TRBJ2-3; cdr3_nt: TGTGCCAGTGCGCAGGGGAGGGGAACAGATACGCAGTATTTT; cdr3_aa: CASAQGRGTDTQYF
v_call: TRBV20-1; clone_size: many; d_call: TRBD2; j_call: TRBJ2-3; cdr3_nt: TGCAGTGGACCTGAGCGGGAGGGCACAGATACGCAGTATTTT; cdr3_aa: CSGPEREGTDTQYF
v_call: TRBV6-4; clone_size: many; d_call: TRBD1; j_call: TRBJ1-5; cdr3_nt: TGTGCCAGCAGTCTCGACAGGGATCAGCCCCAGCATTTT; cdr3_aa: CASSLDRDQPQHF
v_call: TRBV2; clone_size: many; d_call: .; j_call: TRBJ2-7; cdr3_nt: TGTGCCAGCAGCTTCGGACAGATGGAGCAGTACTTC; cdr3_aa: CASSFGQMEQYF
v_call: TRBV30; clone_size: many; d_call: .; j_call: TRBJ1-6; cdr3_nt: TGTGCCTGGAATCGAGGGACCTATAATTCACCCCTCCACTTT; cdr3_aa: CAWNRGTYNSPLHF
v_call: TRBV20-1; clone_size: few; d_call: TRBD1; j_call: TRBJ1-6; cdr3_nt: TGCAGTGCTAGGGATCTGGGGACAGTGATTCACCCTACGAATTCACCCCTCCACTTT; cdr3_aa: CSARDLGTVIHPTNSPLHF
v_call: TRBV19; clone_size: few; d_call: .; j_call: TRBJ2-7; cdr3_nt: TGTGCCAGTAGTATGGGAGTATGGGTCGTCGAGAAGTACTTC; cdr3_aa: CASSMGVWVVEKYF
v_call: TRBV5-1; clone_size: many; d_call: TRBD1; j_call: TRBJ1-2; cdr3_nt: TGCGCCAGCAGGGGGGGGACAGGGACTAACTATGGCTACACCTTC; cdr3_aa: CASRGGTGTNYGYTF
v_call: TRBV7-9; clone_size: .; d_call: .; j_call: TRBJ1-6; cdr3_nt: TGTGCCAGCAGCTCAGGTTGGAATTCACCCCTCCACTTT; cdr3_aa: CASSSGWNSPLHF
v_call: TRBV7-2; clone_size: .; d_call: .; j_call: TRBJ2-7; cdr3_nt: TGTGCCAGCAGCTTAAGTGGGCGGAACTCCTACGAGCAGTACTTC; cdr3_aa: CASSLSGRNSYEQYF
v_call: TRBV29-1; clone_size: many; d_call: TRBD2; j_call: TRBJ2-7; cdr3_nt: TGCAGCGTAGGGACTAGCGGGGGCTCCTACGAGCAGTACTTC; cdr3_aa: CSVGTSGGSYEQYF
v_call: TRBV25-1; clone_size: .; d_call: .; j_call: TRBJ2-6; cdr3_nt: TGTGCCAGCAGTCAGGGGCGGACCTGGGGGGCCAACGTCCTGACTTTC; cdr3_aa: CASSQGRTWGANVLTF
v_call: TRBV6-1; clone_size: .; d_call: .; j_call: TRBJ1-6; cdr3_nt: TGTGCCAGCCCCGACTTCTCCAGCTCCTATAATTCACCCCTCCACTTT; cdr3_aa: CASPDFSSSYNSPLHF
v_call: TRBV18; clone_size: .; d_call: .; j_call: TRBJ2-7; cdr3_nt: TGTGCCAGCTCACCACCGTCAAGTACCTACGAGCAGCACTTC; cdr3_aa: CASSPPSSTYEQHF
v_call: TRBV2; clone_size: many; d_call: .; j_call: TRBJ2-7; cdr3_nt: TGTGCCAGCAGCGGGTTGTCAGGGTCTTACGAGCAGTACTTC; cdr3_aa: CASSGLSGSYEQYF
v_call: TRBV2; clone_size: many; d_call: .; j_call: TRBJ1-2; cdr3_nt: TGTGCCAGCAGGAGGACAGATCCTAACTATGGCTACACCTTC; cdr3_aa: CASRRTDPNYGYTF
v_call: TRBV9; clone_size: many; d_call: .; j_call: TRBJ2-6; cdr3_nt: TGTGCCAGCAGCGTAGCTCTGGTAGGGGCCGGAGGTTTTGGGGCCAACGTCCTGACTTTC; cdr3_aa: CASSVALVGAGGFGANVLTF
v_call: TRBV4-1; clone_size: many; d_call: TRBD2; j_call: TRBJ2-1; cdr3_nt: TGCGCCAGCAGCAGCTTTCCGGGGAGGGACTACAATGAGCAGTTCTTC; cdr3_aa: CASSSFPGRDYNEQFF
v_call: TRBV30; clone_size: .; d_call: .; j_call: TRBJ1-1; cdr3_nt: TGTGCCTGGGTCGCGGGGTATCTCACTGAAGCTTTCTTT; cdr3_aa: CAWVAGYLTEAFF
v_call: TRBV6-2/TRBV6-3; clone_size: .; d_call: TRBD1; j_call: TRBJ1-1; cdr3_nt: TGTGCCAGCAGACGAGGGACAGGACATGAAGCTTTCTTT; cdr3_aa: CASRRGTGHEAFF
v_call: TRBV28; clone_size: many; d_call: TRBD1; j_call: TRBJ1-2; cdr3_nt: TGTGCCAGCAGATCCCCCGGACAGGGGGAAAATGGCTACACCTTC; cdr3_aa: CASRSPGQGENGYTF
v_call: TRBV19; clone_size: many; d_call: TRBD1; j_call: TRBJ2-7; cdr3_nt: TGTGCCAGTAGTTCGCACCGGGACAGGGGAAACTACGAGCAGTACTTC; cdr3_aa: CASSSHRDRGNYEQYF
v_call: TRBV4-1; clone_size: once; d_call: .; j_call: TRBJ2-1; cdr3_nt: TGCGCCAGCAGCAGCAGGGCTCGGGAGCAGTTCTTC; cdr3_aa: CASSSRAREQFF
v_call: TRBV11-2; clone_size: few; d_call: .; j_call: TRBJ2-6; cdr3_nt: TGTGCCAGCAGCTTAGTGGCGTCAGGGGCCAACGTCCTGACTTTC; cdr3_aa: CASSLVASGANVLTF